A single sample gave rise to the 6 T cell receptor beta chains below, sequenced in a study of spatial heterogeneity in lung cancer. Time point noted: sample taken at primary tumor resection. TCRdb used MiXCR to reprocess the 5' RACE reads, holding one entry per CDR3 protein. Here the sample spans some 83,000 distinct CDR3 sequences, under 8.5% being singletons. The sequenced sample was PBMCs, obtained at surgery. The receptors derive from a male donor with early-stage non-small cell lung cancer.

This clonotype was observed many times. The chain combines TRBV29-1 with TRBJ1-5; unclear D gene. This CDR3 is 12 amino acids long. Per the germline V gene, CDR1 is SQVTM and CDR2 is ANQGSEA. Trimming removed 4 bases at V and 7 bases at J, with 11 bases between. CDR3 DNA: TGCAGCGTTGGCGGTGGGCAGCAGCCCCAGCATTTT. This codes for CSVGGGQQPQHF.

This clonotype was detected only a few times. The rearrangement joins TRBV12-3 or TRBV12-4 to TRBJ2-5; 9 nucleotides match TRBD2. Losses at the gene ends were 3 bases for V and 5 bases for J; bases not matched to a gene: 7. This CDR3 has 15 residues. The CDR3 region is CASSLGTSQGETQYF. In DNA form, the CDR3 reads TGTGCCAGCAGTTTGGGGACTAGCCAGGGGGAGACCCAGTACTTC.

This chain joins TRBV14 and TRBJ1-2; D is unclear. The germline V and J ends were trimmed by 0 bases and 8 bases, with 10 bases remaining between them. The CDR3 covers 13 residues. Germline V CDR1 and CDR2: SGHDN, FVKESK. CDR3 protein: CASSQDRGNGYTF. CDR3 DNA sequence: TGTGCCAGCAGCCAAGATAGAGGGAACGGCTACACCTTC. The full variable domain, its missing parts supplied by reference TRBV14 and TRBJ1-2, is EAGVTQFPSHSVIEKGQTVTLRCDPISGHDNLYWYRRVMGKEIKFLLHFVKESKQDESGMPNNRFLAERTGGTYSTLKVQPAELEDSGVYFCASSQDRGNGYTFGSGTRLTVV.

There are many counts of this clonotype. CDR3 sequence: CASSSTPTTGELFF. The CDR3 DNA sequence: TGTGCCAGCAGCTCTACACCAACCACCGGGGAGCTGTTTTTT. J is TRBJ2-2 and V is TRBV6-2 or TRBV6-3; D is unclear. Germline-derived CDR1 and CDR2 are MNHEY and SVGEGT. V lost 6 bases and J 4 bases, leaving 12 bases between the germline ends. This CDR3 spans 14 amino acids.

The table lists this clonotype with a few counts. This chain joins TRBV5-4 and TRBJ2-1, with 9 bases aligning to TRBD2. The CDR3 sequence is 14 residues long. The J segment lost 2 bases and the V segment lost 3 bases, leaving 0 bases of the junction unmatched. Germline V lookup: CDR1 SGHNT, CDR2 YYREEE (reference sequence). CDR3 coding DNA: TGTGCCAGCAGCTCTAGCGGGGCCTACAATGAGCAGTTCTTC. It codes for CASSSSGAYNEQFF.

This rearrangement joins TRBV5-1 to TRBJ2-5; TRBD2 matches 13 bases. Germline CDR1 reads SGHRS; CDR2 reads YFSETQ. The V gene end was trimmed by 4 bases and the J gene end by 1 base; junction bases not matched to a gene: 7. The CDR3 has 17 residues. CDR3 loop: CASSTGTSGMLQETQYF. For the CDR3, the DNA is TGCGCCAGCAGCACCGGGACTAGCGGGATGCTCCAAGAGACCCAGTACTTC.